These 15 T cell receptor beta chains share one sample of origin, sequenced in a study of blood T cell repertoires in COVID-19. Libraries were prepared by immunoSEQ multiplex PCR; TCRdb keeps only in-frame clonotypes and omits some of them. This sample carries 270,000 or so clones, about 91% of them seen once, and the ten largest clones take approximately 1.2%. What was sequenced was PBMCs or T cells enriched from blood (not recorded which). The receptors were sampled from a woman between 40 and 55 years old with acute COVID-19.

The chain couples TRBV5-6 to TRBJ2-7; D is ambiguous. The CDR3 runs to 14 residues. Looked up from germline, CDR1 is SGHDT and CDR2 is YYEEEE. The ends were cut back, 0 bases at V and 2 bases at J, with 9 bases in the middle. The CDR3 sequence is CASSLGAEPYEQYF. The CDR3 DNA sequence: TGTGCCAGCAGCTTGGGGGCAGAACCCTACGAGCAGTACTTC.

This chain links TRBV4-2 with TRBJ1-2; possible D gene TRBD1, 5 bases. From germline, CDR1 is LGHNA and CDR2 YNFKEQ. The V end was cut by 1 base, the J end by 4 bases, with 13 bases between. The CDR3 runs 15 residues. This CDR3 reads CASSQGGRGGYGYTF. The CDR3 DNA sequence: TGTGCCAGCAGCCAAGGGGGGAGGGGTGGCTATGGCTACACCTTC.

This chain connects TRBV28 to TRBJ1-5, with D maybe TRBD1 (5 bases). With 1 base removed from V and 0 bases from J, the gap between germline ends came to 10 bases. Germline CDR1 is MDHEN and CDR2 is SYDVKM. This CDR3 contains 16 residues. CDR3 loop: CASSLFQGNSNQPQHF. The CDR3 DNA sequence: TGTGCCAGCAGTTTATTCCAGGGCAATAGCAATCAGCCCCAGCATTTT.

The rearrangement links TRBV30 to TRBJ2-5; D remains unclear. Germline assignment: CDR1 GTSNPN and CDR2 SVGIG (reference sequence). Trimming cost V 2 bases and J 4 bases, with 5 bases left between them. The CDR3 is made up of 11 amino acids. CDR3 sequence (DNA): TGTGCCTGGAGTTATGTAGAGACCCAGTACTTC. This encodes CAWSYVETQYF.

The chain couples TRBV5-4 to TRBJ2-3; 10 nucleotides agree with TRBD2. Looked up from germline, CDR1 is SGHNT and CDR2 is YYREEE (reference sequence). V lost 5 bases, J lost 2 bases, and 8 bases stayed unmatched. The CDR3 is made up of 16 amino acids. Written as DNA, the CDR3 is TGTGCCAGCAGTCCGATAGGACTAGCGGCCACAGATACGCAGTATTTT. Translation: CASSPIGLAATDTQYF.

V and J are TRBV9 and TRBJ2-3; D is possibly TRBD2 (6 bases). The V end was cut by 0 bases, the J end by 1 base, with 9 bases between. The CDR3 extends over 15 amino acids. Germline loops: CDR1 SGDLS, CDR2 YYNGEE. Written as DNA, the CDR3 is TGTGCCAGCAGCGTAGATGGGAGGCGCACAGATACGCAGTATTTT. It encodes CASSVDGRRTDTQYF.

The CDR3, as DNA: TGTGCCAGCCCAAAAATGGACAGGGAGGAGGGCAATGAGCAGTTCTTC. This codes for CASPKMDREEGNEQFF. The rearrangement links TRBV19 to TRBJ2-1, with 8 bases matching TRBD1. From germline, CDR1 is LNHDA and CDR2 SQIVND (reference sequence). This CDR3 spans 16 amino acids. V was pared by 9 bases and J by 6 bases, with 16 bases of the junction left unmatched.

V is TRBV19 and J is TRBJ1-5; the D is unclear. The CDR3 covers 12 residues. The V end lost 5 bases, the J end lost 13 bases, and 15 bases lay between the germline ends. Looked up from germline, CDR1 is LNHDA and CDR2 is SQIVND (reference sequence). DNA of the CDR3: TGTGCCAGTAGTTCGTCGGGGAGGGAACAGCATTTT. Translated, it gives CASSSSGREQHF.

The chain's CDR3 is CATSRSAGASGRSYNEQFF. The CDR3 bases are TGTGCCACCAGCAGAAGCGCGGGGGCTAGCGGGCGCTCCTACAATGAGCAGTTCTTC. The chain combines TRBV15 with TRBJ2-1, with TRBD2 matching 8 bases. CDR1 LNHNV and CDR2 YYDKDF come from the germline V gene (reference sequence). The CDR3 runs 19 residues. The trim removed 2 bases at V and 0 bases at J, leaving 12 bases unmatched.

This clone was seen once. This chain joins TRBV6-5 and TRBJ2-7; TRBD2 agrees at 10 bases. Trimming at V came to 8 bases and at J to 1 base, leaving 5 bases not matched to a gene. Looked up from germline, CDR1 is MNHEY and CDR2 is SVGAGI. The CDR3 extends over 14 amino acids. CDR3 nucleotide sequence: TGTGCCAGCCGCCCTAGCGGGGGATCCTACGAGCAGTACGTC. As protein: CASRPSGGSYEQYV.

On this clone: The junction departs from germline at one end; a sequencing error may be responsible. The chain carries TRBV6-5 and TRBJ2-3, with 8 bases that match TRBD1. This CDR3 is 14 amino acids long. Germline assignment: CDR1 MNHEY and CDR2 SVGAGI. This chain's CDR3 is CASTYDRGGDTQYF. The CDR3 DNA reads TGTGCCAGCACTTACGACAGGGGAGGAGATACGCAGTATTTT.

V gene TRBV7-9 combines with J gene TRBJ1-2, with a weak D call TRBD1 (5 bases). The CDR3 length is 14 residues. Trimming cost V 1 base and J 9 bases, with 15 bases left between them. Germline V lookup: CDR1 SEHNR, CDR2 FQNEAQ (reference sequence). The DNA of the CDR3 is TGTGCCAGCAGCTTAGGCGGGACCGGAACAAGCTACACCTTC. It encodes CASSLGGTGTSYTF.

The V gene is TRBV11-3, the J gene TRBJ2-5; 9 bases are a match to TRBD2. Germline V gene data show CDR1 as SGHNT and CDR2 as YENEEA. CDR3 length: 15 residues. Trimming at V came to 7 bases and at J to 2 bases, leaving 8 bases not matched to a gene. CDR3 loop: CASTRGRGQQETQYF. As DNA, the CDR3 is TGTGCCAGCACCCGCGGGAGGGGACAGCAAGAGACCCAGTACTTC.

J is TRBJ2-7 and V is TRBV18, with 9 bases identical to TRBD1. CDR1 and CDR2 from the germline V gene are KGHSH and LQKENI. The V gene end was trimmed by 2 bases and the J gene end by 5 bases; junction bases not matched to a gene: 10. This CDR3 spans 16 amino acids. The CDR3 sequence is CASSPAPGQGIDEQYV. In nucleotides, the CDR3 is TGTGCCAGCTCACCAGCGCCGGGACAGGGCATCGACGAGCAGTACGTC.

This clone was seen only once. CDR3 region: CALEEDGYTF. DNA of the CDR3: TGTGCCCTAGAGGAGGATGGCTACACCTTC. The gene calls are TRBV10-3 and TRBJ1-2; no clear D gene. The germline V gene has CDR1 ENHRY and CDR2 SYGVKD. The CDR3 is 10 residues long. The V and J ends lost 11 bases and 6 bases respectively, with 10 bases between them.